This T cell receptor (beta chain) was documented in a study of cytomegalovirus exposure and HLA in healthy donors. Libraries were prepared by immunoSEQ multiplex PCR; TCRdb keeps only in-frame clonotypes and omits some of them. The sample includes fewer than 120,000 clones, about nine tenths of them seen just once. With regard to this clone: The antigen is unknown.

Study conclusions and caveats: In vitro confirmation showed a few CMV-associated chains to be CMV antigen specific. The authors enumerated 164 TCR beta chains as linked to cytomegalovirus.

CDR3 length: 16 residues. Trimming left V 0 bases short and J 2 bases short, with 11 bases between. Germline V lookup: CDR1 SGHTA, CDR2 FQGNSA. The chain is built from TRBV7-2 and TRBJ2-1, with D perhaps matching TRBD1 (6 bases). This receptor was taken from a woman aged 18-29 years in good health and CMV-seronegative. Sequences were obtained from PBMCs. This CDR3 is CASSLARQGTYNEQFF. The DNA for the CDR3 is TGTGCCAGCAGCTTAGCACGCCAGGGGACCTACAATGAGCAGTTCTTC.